This TCR beta chain was identified during a study of T cell repertoires in cytomegalovirus infection. About the study: It can be stated that public TCR beta signatures indicated CMV infection as well as a matching HLA type.

The CDR3 is 13 residues long. Trimming stripped 1 base from V and 7 bases from J, with 8 bases between. Germline V lookup: CDR1 SGHVS, CDR2 FQNEAQ. TCRdb ran MiXCR on the reads and lists one entry per CDR3 protein. The data contain about 920,000 distinct CDR3 sequences, less than 35% of them singletons. This clonotype was seen at least ten times. As yet, its antigen is unknown. Study-wide results and caveats: Dominating the ex vivo response were TCR beta clonotypes that were CMV-specific and HLA-C-restricted. Summed frequency of public TCR beta families distinguished CMV carriers with the relevant HLA.

This chain links TRBV7-8 with TRBJ2-1, with no clear D. The TCR was taken from a human donor in good health (CMV status not recorded). Some clones in this sample may be carry-over from other donors' samples. The sample here was cultured CD8+ T cells from PBMCs, taken from culture after CMV antigen stimulation. In DNA, the CDR3 is TGTGCCAGCAGCTTAGTGTCAGTTAATGAGCAGTTCTTC. It specifies CASSLVSVNEQFF. Full variable domain (outside the CDR3, taken from reference TRBV7-8 and TRBJ2-1): GAGVSQSPRYKVAKRGQDVALRCDPISGHVSLFWYQQALGQGPEFLTYFQNEAQLDKSGLPSDRFFAERPEGSVSTLKIQRTQQEDSAVYLCASSLVSVNEQFFGPGTRLTVL.